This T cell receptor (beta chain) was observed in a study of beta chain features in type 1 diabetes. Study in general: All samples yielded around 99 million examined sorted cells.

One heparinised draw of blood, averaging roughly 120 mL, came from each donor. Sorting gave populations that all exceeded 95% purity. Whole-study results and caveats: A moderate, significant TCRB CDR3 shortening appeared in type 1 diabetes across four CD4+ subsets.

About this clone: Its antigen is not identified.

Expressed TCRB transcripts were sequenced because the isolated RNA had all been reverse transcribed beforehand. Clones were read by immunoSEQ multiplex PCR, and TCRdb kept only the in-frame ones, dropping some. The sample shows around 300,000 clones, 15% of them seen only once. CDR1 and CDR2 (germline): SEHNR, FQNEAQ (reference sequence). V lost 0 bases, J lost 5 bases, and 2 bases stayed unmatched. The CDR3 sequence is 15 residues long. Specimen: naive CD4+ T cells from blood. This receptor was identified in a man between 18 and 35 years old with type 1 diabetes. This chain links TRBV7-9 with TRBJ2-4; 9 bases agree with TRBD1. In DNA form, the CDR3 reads TGTGCCAGCAGCTTAGCCTGGACAGGGGAAAACATTCAGTACTTC. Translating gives CASSLAWTGENIQYF.